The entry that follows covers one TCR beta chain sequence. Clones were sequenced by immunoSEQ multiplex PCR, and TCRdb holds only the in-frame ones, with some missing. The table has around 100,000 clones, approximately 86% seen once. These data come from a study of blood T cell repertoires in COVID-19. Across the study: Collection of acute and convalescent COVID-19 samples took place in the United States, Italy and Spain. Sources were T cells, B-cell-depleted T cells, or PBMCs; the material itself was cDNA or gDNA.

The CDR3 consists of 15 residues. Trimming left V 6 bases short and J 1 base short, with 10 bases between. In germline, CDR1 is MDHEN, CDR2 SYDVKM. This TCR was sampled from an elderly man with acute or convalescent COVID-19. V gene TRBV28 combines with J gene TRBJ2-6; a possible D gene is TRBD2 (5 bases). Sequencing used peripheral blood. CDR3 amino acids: CASSPAGSGANVLTF. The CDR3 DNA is TGTGCCAGCAGCCCTGCGGGTTCTGGGGCCAACGTCCTGACTTTC.